This TCR beta chain was profiled in a study of T cell changes during pregnancy in multiple sclerosis. This clone was detected only once. Sequence at one end of the junction differs from germline and may be a read error. CDR1 is LGHNA, CDR2 YSLEER, per germline. The CDR3 sequence is 17 residues long. Libraries were prepared by immunoSEQ multiplex PCR; TCRdb keeps only in-frame clonotypes and omits some of them. The table records about 93,000 clones, 91% of them present only once. The chain has TRBV4-3 and TRBJ2-6, with 9 bases identical to TRBD1. The receptor was derived from a female donor in good health, enrolled as a control in a pregnancy study. The starting material was peripheral blood, obtained after pregnancy. This CDR3 reads CASSQGTGFSGANVLTF. DNA for the CDR3: TGCGCCAGCAGTCAAGGGACAGGGTTCTCCGGGGCCAACGTCCTGACTTTC.